This T cell receptor (beta chain) was sequenced for a study of tumor and adjacent non-tumor tissue in lung cancer. Per germline, CDR1 SGHAT and CDR2 FQNNGV. This CDR3 spans 18 amino acids. Losses at the gene ends were 6 bases for V and 17 bases for J; bases not matched to a gene: 23. The template was RNA from unsorted bulk tissue. More than 3 cm separated this lung sample from the edge of the tumor. A modified ARM-PCR protocol with three rounds of nested PCR amplified TCRbeta. TCRdb reprocessed the multiplex PCR reads with MiXCR, giving one entry per CDR3 protein. Among approximately 110,000 distinct CDR3 sequences listed, about 64% were seen once.

The sequence was obtained from a man aged 55 to 70 with non-small cell lung cancer. Sequences were obtained from distant non-tumor lung tissue. The V call is TRBV11-2, the J call TRBJ2-2; TRBD2 matches at 14 bases. The CDR3: CASSSGLAGATNTWELFF. The CDR3 DNA reads as TGTGCCAGCAGTTCGGGACTAGCGGGAGCGACGAACACCTGGGAACTTTTTTTT.